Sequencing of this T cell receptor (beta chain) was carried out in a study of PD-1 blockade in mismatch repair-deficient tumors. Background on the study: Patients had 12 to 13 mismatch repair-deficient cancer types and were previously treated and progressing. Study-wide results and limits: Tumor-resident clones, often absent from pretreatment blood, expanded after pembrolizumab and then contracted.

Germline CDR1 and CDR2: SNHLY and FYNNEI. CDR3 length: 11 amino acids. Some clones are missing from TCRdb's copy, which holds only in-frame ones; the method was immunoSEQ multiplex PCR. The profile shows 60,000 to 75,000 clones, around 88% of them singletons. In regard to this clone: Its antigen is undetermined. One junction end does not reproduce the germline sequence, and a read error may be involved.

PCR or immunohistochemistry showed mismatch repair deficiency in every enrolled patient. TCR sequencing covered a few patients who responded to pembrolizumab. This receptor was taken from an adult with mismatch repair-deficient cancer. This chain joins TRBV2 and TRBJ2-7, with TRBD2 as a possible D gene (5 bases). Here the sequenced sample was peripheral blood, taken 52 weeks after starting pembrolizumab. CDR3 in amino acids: CASSALLGGEF. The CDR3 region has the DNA TGTGCCAGCAGCGCCCTACTAGGTGGGGAATTC.